These T cell receptor beta chains were read from a single sample in a study of memory CD4+ T cells and cytomegalovirus serostatus. Data came from immunoSEQ multiplex PCR; TCRdb stores just in-frame clones and leaves some out. The table includes 40,000 to 55,000 clones, around 88% detected once. Sequenced material: memory CD4+ T cells from blood. The receptors were sampled from an adult in good health and CMV-seropositive. Each CDR3 is given with its conserved first and last residue.

V: TRBV5-4; length: 16; J: TRBJ2-7; CDR3: CASSSLLAGGLYEQYF
V: TRBV7-2; length: 15; J: TRBJ1-4; CDR3: CASSLLGQPNEKLFF
V: TRBV27; length: 17; J: TRBJ1-6; CDR3: CASTQTARSSYNSPLHF
V: TRBV7-6; length: 17; J: TRBJ2-2; CDR3: CASSLAGGNANTGELFF
V: TRBV5-6; length: 18; J: TRBJ1-4; CDR3: CASSWRNRKGDSNEKLFF
V: TRBV5-1; length: 14; J: TRBJ1-1; CDR3: CASSLAGGNTEAFF
V: TRBV4-3; length: 18; J: TRBJ2-1; CDR3: CASSQGRTEGLVMGEQFF
V: TRBV7-2; length: 13; J: TRBJ1-1; CDR3: CASSFQEDTEAFF
V: TRBV5-4; length: 13; J: TRBJ2-5; CDR3: CASSRTEQETQYF
V: TRBV5-1; length: 14; J: TRBJ2-7; CDR3: CASSELAGGYEQYF
V: TRBV4-2; length: 16; J: TRBJ2-3; CDR3: CASSQDKRGGRFTQYF
V: TRBV13; length: 15; J: TRBJ1-4; CDR3: CASSSTGTGKSKLFF
V: TRBV30; length: 17; J: TRBJ1-1; CDR3: CAWSAPVKPSMNTEAFF
V: TRBV28; length: 16; J: TRBJ1-2; CDR3: CASSLSGVIAGRGYTF
V: TRBV27; length: 13; J: TRBJ1-1; CDR3: CASSLMTNTEAFF
V: TRBV4-1; length: 17; J: TRBJ1-2; CDR3: CASSQFPNGRDNYGYTF
V: TRBV7-9; length: 15; J: TRBJ2-1; CDR3: CASSQRQSSYNEQFF
V: TRBV7-3; length: 13; J: TRBJ2-5; CDR3: CASSLGTGSTQYF
V: TRBV2; length: 15; J: TRBJ2-1; CDR3: CASSRFTISGDEQFF
V: TRBV7-6; length: 14; J: TRBJ1-1; CDR3: CASSFIQVNTEAFF
V: TRBV20-1; length: 11; J: TRBJ1-1; CDR3: CSGQENTEAFF
V: TRBV4-2; length: 14; J: TRBJ2-2; CDR3: CASSQDRESGELFF
V: TRBV2; length: 12; J: TRBJ1-2; CDR3: CASLDRRYGYTF
V: TRBV6-6; length: 13; J: TRBJ1-5; CDR3: CASSTYSNQPQHF
V: TRBV6-1; length: 16; J: TRBJ1-6; CDR3: CASSVSGQGINSPLHF
V: TRBV7-6; length: 14; J: TRBJ2-5; CDR3: CASSLDPGAETQYF
V: TRBV5-5; length: 13; J: TRBJ1-1; CDR3: CASSVTQATEAFF
V: TRBV7-2; length: 16; J: TRBJ1-1; CDR3: CASSLGRGTGGFQAFF
V: TRBV30; length: 15; J: TRBJ1-2; CDR3: CAWTKAPGPNYGYTF
V: TRBV19; length: 14; J: TRBJ2-7; CDR3: CASRTSSGSYEQYF
V: TRBV6-1; length: 13; J: TRBJ1-2; CDR3: CASSEVVDYGYTF
V: TRBV12-5; length: 14; J: TRBJ2-1; CDR3: CASGPDRGLNEQFF
V: TRBV7-9; length: 13; J: TRBJ2-7; CDR3: CASSQDGGYEQYF
V: TRBV4-1; length: 15; J: TRBJ1-5; CDR3: CASSQLQGGNQPQHF
V: TRBV2; length: 16; J: TRBJ2-6; CDR3: CASSEGTGSGANVLTF
V: TRBV7-3; length: 13; J: TRBJ1-2; CDR3: CASSLSEGLGYTF
V: TRBV19; length: 15; J: TRBJ1-4; CDR3: CASSLMGATNEKLFF
V: TRBV4-3; length: 20; J: TRBJ2-1; CDR3: CASSQARTGGAVASYNEQFF
V: TRBV11-2; length: 14; J: TRBJ2-2; CDR3: CASSLWQNTGELFF
V: TRBV5-1; length: 17; J: TRBJ1-5; CDR3: CASSLDAWTGCFQPQHF
V: TRBV4-2; length: 12; J: TRBJ2-3; CDR3: CASSLVEDTQYF
V: TRBV27; length: 16; J: TRBJ1-6; CDR3: CASSETGYPGGSPLHF
V: TRBV6-1; length: 13; J: TRBJ2-7; CDR3: CASRTSGSNEQYF
V: TRBV7-8; length: 11; J: TRBJ1-1; CDR3: CASSLMAEAFF
V: TRBV18; length: 16; J: TRBJ1-6; CDR3: CASSPMSGQNNSPLHF
V: TRBV6-1; length: 14; J: TRBJ1-3; CDR3: CASSEIFSGNTIYF
V: TRBV5-1; length: 14; J: TRBJ1-1; CDR3: CASSSGRVGTEAFF
V: TRBV30; length: 12; J: TRBJ2-7; CDR3: CAWSGGGREQYF
V: TRBV30; length: 16; J: TRBJ2-7; CDR3: CAWSVFRDRERYEQYF
V: TRBV28; length: 15; J: TRBJ1-5; CDR3: CASSPLGDSNQPQHF
V: TRBV7-2; length: 16; J: TRBJ2-3; CDR3: CASSLGGGAVADTQYF
V: TRBV5-8; length: 14; J: TRBJ1-1; CDR3: CASSLYGQNTEAFF
V: TRBV10-3; length: 14; J: TRBJ1-2; CDR3: CAISGDRFIYGYTF